Each of the 3 T cell receptor beta chains below was sequenced from the same sample in a study of T cells in Graves' hyperthyroidism and ophthalmopathy. Researchers amplified the TCR beta CDR3 regions from RNA transcripts. Researchers ran a first-round RT-PCR on the TCR CDR3 using the HTBI primer set. TCRdb analysed the multiplex PCR reads with MiXCR anew, one entry per CDR3 protein. Among around 570,000 distinct CDR3 sequences listed, approximately 20% were seen once. Source material: blood. The receptor source for this set is a man in his forties with Graves' ophthalmopathy.

This clonotype was counted many times. This sequence joins TRBV2 and TRBJ1-2; D is unresolved. Trimming shortened V by 4 bases and J by 8 bases, and 11 bases separated the two germline ends. Germline V gene lookup returns CDR1 SNHLY and CDR2 FYNNEI. The CDR3 has 12 amino acids. The DNA for the CDR3 is TGTGCCAGCAGTGGCAGTCCCCCGGGCTACACCTTC. It specifies CASSGSPPGYTF.

The rearrangement links TRBV27 to TRBJ2-7, with TRBD2 matching over 8 bases. In germline, CDR1 is MNHEY, CDR2 SMNVEV (reference sequence). V lost 3 bases to trimming and J lost 4 bases; unmatched junction nucleotides: 5. This CDR3 comprises 14 residues. CDR3 DNA sequence: TGTGCCAGCAGTTTGAAAGCGGGAGCTTACGAGCAGTACTTC. Protein: CASSLKAGAYEQYF.

This clonotype occurred a few times. The gene calls are TRBV5-1 and TRBJ2-1; 10 bases align to TRBD1. J gave up 9 bases and V 3 bases, and 9 bases lay outside the gene matches. The germline V gene encodes CDR1 SGHRS and CDR2 YFSETQ. The CDR3 is 15 residues long. The CDR3 DNA follows: TGCGCCAGCAGCTGGGGGGACAGGGGCCTTAGTGAGCAGTTCTTC. Protein: CASSWGDRGLSEQFF.